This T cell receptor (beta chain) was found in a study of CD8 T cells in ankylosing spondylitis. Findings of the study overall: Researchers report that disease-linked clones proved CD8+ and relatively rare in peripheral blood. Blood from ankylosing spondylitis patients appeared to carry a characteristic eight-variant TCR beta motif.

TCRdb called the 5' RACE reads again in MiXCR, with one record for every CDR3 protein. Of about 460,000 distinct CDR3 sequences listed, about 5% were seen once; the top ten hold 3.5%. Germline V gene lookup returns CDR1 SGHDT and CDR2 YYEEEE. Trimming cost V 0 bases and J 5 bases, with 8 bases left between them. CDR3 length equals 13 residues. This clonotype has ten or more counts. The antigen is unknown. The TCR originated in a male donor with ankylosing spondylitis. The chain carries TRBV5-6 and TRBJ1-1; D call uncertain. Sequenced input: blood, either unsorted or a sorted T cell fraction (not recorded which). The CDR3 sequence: CASSLGERTEAFF. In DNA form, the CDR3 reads TGTGCCAGCAGCTTGGGGGAAAGGACTGAAGCTTTCTTT.